The 11 T cell receptor beta chains presented below share a single source sample, sequenced in a study of blood T cells in healthy people across ages (dated by TCRdb to the mid-2010s). Libraries came from 5' RACE. Sequenced using an Illumina HiSeq 2500. A second PCR of roughly 7 to 11 cycles was performed with a sample-barcoded 5' primer and a J-beta primer mix. TCRdb took the public reads, trimmed them with fastp at Q25, ran MiXCR for clone calling and kept in-frame beta chains. Entries are consolidated by CDR3 protein sequence, retaining the most common genes and DNA. The sample table holds under 850,000 distinct CDR3 sequences, of which 36% were seen once. Approximately 12% of the sample is in the top ten clones. Material: blood. The receptors shown here come from a man aged 18 to 29 in good health.

This clonotype was observed a few times. The chain recombines TRBV9 with TRBJ1-1; D not resolved. Germline V CDR1 and CDR2: SGDLS, YYNGEE. This CDR3 is 12 amino acids long. Trimming cost V 3 bases and J 11 bases, with 14 bases left between them. The CDR3 spells CASSARFEMAFF. The CDR3 bases are TGTGCCAGCAGCGCTAGGTTTGAGATGGCTTTCTTT.

This clonotype was counted only a few times. J is TRBJ1-4 and V is TRBV5-1; D is perhaps TRBD1 (5 bases). This CDR3 is built from 17 residues. Germline V CDR1 and CDR2: SGHRS, YFSETQ. V lost 1 base to trimming and J lost 4 bases, with 17 bases between them. DNA of the CDR3: TGCGCCAGCAGCTTGCCAGGGACGGAAACAAATAATGAAAAACTGTTTTTT. The encoded protein is CASSLPGTETNNEKLFF. The complete variable domain, with remaining parts taken from reference TRBV5-1 and TRBJ1-4, reads KAGVTQTPRYLIKTRGQQVTLSCSPISGHRSVSWYQQTPGQGLQFLFEYFSETQRNKGNFPGRFSGRQFSNSRSEMNVSTLELGDSALYLCASSLPGTETNNEKLFFGSGTQLSVL.

The chain employs TRBV5-6 and TRBJ1-2; the D is unclear. CDR1 and CDR2 from the germline V gene are SGHDT and YYEEEE. The CDR3 length is 16 residues. V lost 6 bases and J lost 2, with 20 bases in between. The CDR3 region is CASTPGPTFPNYGYTF. The CDR3, as DNA: TGTGCCAGCACTCCGGGCCCAACCTTTCCGAACTATGGCTACACCTTC.

This chain connects TRBV4-1 to TRBJ1-4; D possibly corresponds to TRBD1 (5 bases). The germline gives CDR1 MGHRA, CDR2 YSYEKL. The ends were cut back, 4 bases at V and 7 bases at J, with 16 bases in the middle. The CDR3 is 15 amino acids. The CDR3 DNA sequence: TGCGCCAGCAGCCGAGATTGGGGCCGGCGTGAAAAACTGTTTTTT. Translating it yields CASSRDWGRREKLFF.

This clonotype was seen a handful of times. The chain joins TRBV6-2 or TRBV6-3 to TRBJ1-5; 7 nucleotides agree with TRBD1. Germline CDR1 MNHEY, CDR2 SVGEGT. V lost 2 bases to trimming and J lost 2 bases; unmatched junction nucleotides: 3. This CDR3 contains 15 residues. CDR3 DNA: TGTGCCAGCAGTTACACAGGGGTGGGCAATCAGCCCCAGCATTTT. Its protein product is CASSYTGVGNQPQHF.

The V call is TRBV20-1, the J call TRBJ2-3; weak D call: TRBD2 (7 bases). CDR1 DFQATT and CDR2 SNEGSKA come from the germline V gene (reference sequence). The length of the CDR3 is 13 residues. Deletions cut 8 bases from V and 6 bases from J, with 18 bases between. The CDR3 region has the DNA TGCAGTCCCGATATGAGGGGGGGGGATACGCAGTATTTT. Encoded protein: CSPDMRGGDTQYF.

This chain links TRBV12-3 or TRBV12-4 with TRBJ1-5; D unclear. The CDR3 runs 13 residues. Trimming cost V 4 bases and J 4 bases, with 8 bases left between them. This chain's CDR3 is CASSSLINQPQHF. The DNA for the CDR3 is TGTGCCAGCAGTTCACTGATAAATCAGCCCCAGCATTTT.

This sequence joins TRBV12-3 or TRBV12-4 and TRBJ2-3; 10 positions match TRBD1. With 8 bases clipped from V and 4 bases from J, the junction kept 6 bases outside the gene matches. This CDR3 spans 14 amino acids. In DNA, the CDR3 is TGTGCCAGCCGTAGGGACAGGGGCGCAGATACGCAGTATTTT. Amino acid sequence: CASRRDRGADTQYF.

The rearrangement joins TRBV12-3 or TRBV12-4 to TRBJ2-2; D tentatively fits TRBD1 or TRBD2 (6 bases each). Trimming pared 2 bases from V and 4 bases from J, leaving 14 bases between. CDR3 size: 16 residues. This CDR3 is CASSLMGGDGTGELFF. In nucleotides, the CDR3 is TGTGCCAGCAGTTTAATGGGGGGCGATGGCACCGGGGAGCTGTTTTTT.

This chain uses TRBV12-3 or TRBV12-4 with TRBJ1-1, with D possibly matching TRBD1 (5 bases). This CDR3 is built from 14 residues. Trimming removed 3 bases at V and 6 bases at J, with 14 bases between. CDR3 sequence (DNA): TGTGCCAGCAGTTTTACAGGTGGGGGGGCTGAAGCTTTCTTT. Amino acid sequence: CASSFTGGGAEAFF.

The chain links TRBV12-3 or TRBV12-4 to TRBJ2-3; TRBD1 agrees at 10 bases. The CDR3 sequence is 16 residues long. After removal of 5 bases from V and 3 bases from J, the junction contained 8 bases not matched to a gene. CDR3 in DNA: TGTGCCAGCAGTATCGGACAGGGGGTGATTACAGATACGCAGTATTTT. Protein sequence: CASSIGQGVITDTQYF.